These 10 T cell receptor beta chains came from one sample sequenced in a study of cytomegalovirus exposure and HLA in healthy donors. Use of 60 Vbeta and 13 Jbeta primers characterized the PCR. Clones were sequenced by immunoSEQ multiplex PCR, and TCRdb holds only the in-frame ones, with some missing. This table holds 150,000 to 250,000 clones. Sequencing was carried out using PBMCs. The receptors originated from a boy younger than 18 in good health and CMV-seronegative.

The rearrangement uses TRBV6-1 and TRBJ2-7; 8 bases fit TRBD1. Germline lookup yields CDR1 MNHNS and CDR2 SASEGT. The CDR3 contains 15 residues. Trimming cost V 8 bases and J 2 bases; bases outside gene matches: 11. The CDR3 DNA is TGTGCCAGCGGTGTCGCCGGGACAGGCCCCTACGAGCAGTACTTC. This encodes CASGVAGTGPYEQYF.

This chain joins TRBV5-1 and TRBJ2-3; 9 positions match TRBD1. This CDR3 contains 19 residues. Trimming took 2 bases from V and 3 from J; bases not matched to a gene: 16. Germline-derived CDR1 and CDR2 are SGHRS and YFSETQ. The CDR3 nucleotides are TGCGCCAGCAGCTTCTGGGGGACAGGGAGGTCAGGCGCAACAGATACGCAGTATTTT. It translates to CASSFWGTGRSGATDTQYF.

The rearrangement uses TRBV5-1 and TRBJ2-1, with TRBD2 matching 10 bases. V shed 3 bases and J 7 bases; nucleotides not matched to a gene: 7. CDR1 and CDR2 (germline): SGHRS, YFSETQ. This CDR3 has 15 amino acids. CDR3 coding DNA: TGCGCCAGCAGCTCCACTAGCGGGGTAGAAAATGAGCAGTTCTTC. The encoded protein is CASSSTSGVENEQFF.

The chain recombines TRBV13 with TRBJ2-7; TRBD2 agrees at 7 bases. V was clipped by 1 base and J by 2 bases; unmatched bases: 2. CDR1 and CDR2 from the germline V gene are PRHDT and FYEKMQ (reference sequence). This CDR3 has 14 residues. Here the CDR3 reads CASSLDGGTYEQYF. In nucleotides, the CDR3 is TGTGCCAGCAGCTTAGACGGGGGGACCTACGAGCAGTACTTC.

CDR3 residues: CASSRSGGVYNEQFF. CDR3 bases: TGCGCCAGCAGCCGTAGCGGGGGAGTCTACAATGAGCAGTTCTTC. The V and J genes are TRBV5-1 and TRBJ2-1, with 9 bases fitting TRBD2. With V trimmed by 4 bases and J by 3 bases, 5 bases remained unmatched. CDR1 and CDR2 (germline): SGHRS, YFSETQ. The CDR3 is 15 amino acids.

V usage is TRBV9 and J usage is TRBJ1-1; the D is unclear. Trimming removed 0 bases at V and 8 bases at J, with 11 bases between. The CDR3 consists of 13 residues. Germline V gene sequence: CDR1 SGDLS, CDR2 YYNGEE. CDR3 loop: CASSVGGDLEAFF. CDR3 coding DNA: TGTGCCAGCAGCGTAGGGGGAGACCTCGAAGCTTTCTTT. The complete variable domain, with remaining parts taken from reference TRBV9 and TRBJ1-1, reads DSGVTQTPKHLITATGQRVTLRCSPRSGDLSVYWYQQSLDQGLQFLIQYYNGEERAKGNILERFSAQQFPDLHSELNLSSLELGDSALYFCASSVGGDLEAFFGQGTRLTVV.

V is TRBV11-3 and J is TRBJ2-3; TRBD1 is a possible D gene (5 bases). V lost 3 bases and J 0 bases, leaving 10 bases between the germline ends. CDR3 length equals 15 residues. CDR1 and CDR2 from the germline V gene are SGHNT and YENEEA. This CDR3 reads CASSLGQASTDTQYF. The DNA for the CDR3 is TGTGCCAGCAGCTTGGGGCAGGCTAGCACAGATACGCAGTATTTT.

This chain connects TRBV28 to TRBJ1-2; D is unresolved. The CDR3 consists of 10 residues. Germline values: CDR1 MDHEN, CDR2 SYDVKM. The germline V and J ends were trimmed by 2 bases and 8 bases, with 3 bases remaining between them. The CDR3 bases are TGTGCCAGCAGTTTAAGCGGCTACACCTTC. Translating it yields CASSLSGYTF.

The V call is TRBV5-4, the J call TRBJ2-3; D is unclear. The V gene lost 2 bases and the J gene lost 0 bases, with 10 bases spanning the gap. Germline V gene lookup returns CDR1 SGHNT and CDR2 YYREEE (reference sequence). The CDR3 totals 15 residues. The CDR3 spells CASSFLVRSTDTQYF. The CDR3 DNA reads TGTGCCAGCAGCTTTCTAGTCCGGAGCACAGATACGCAGTATTTT. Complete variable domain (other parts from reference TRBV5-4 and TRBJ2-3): ETGVTQSPTHLIKTRGQQVTLRCSSQSGHNTVSWYQQALGQGPQFIFQYYREEENGRGNFPPRFSGLQFPNYSSELNVNALELDDSALYLCASSFLVRSTDTQYFGPGTRLTVL.

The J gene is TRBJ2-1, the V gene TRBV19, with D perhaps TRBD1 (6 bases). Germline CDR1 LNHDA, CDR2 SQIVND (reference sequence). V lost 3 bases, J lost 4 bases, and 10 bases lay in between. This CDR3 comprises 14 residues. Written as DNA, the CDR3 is TGTGCCAGTAGTATGGGGGCCGGGTACAATGAGCAGTTCTTC. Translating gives CASSMGAGYNEQFF.